Following are 10 T cell receptor beta chains from one sample sequenced in a study of blood T cell repertoires in COVID-19. The method was immunoSEQ multiplex PCR; TCRdb's version includes in-frame clones alone and lacks a portion of them. The sample gives 200,000 to 300,000 clones, about nine tenths of which show up once; just over 7% is in the top ten. The sequencing input was peripheral blood. The receptors originated from a man in his 60s who had recovered from COVID-19.

The chain carries TRBV7-8 and TRBJ2-7; 11 bases match TRBD2. The length of the CDR3 is 14 residues. V gave up 3 bases and J gave up 5 bases; unmatched junction bases: 3. Germline CDR1 reads SGHVS; CDR2 reads FQNEAQ. The CDR3 DNA follows: TGTGCCAGCAGCTTGGGTAGCGGGGGGGACGAGCAGTACTTC. This sequence encodes CASSLGSGGDEQYF.

The CDR3 region has the DNA TGTGCCAGCAGCTCTTACCCTCGGGATGAGCAGTTCTTC. This codes for CASSSYPRDEQFF. The chain employs TRBV5-6 and TRBJ2-1; no clear D. CDR1 and CDR2 (germline): SGHDT, YYEEEE. This CDR3 is built from 13 residues. Trimming pared 3 bases from V and 8 bases from J, leaving 12 bases between.

The chain links TRBV16 to TRBJ1-1; no definite D call. The CDR3 covers 16 residues. Per the germline V gene, CDR1 is KGHSY and CDR2 is FQNENV. V lost 0 bases and J lost 1, with 12 bases in between. The CDR3 bases are TGTGCCAGCAGCCAATCGATTCGACATTCGAACACTGAAGCTTTCTTT. Protein: CASSQSIRHSNTEAFF. Full variable domain (remainder filled in from reference TRBV16 and TRBJ1-1): GEEVAQTPKHLVRGEGQKAKLYCAPIKGHSYVFWYQQVLKNEFKFLISFQNENVFDETGMPKERFSAKCLPNSPCSLEIQATKLEDSAVYFCASSQSIRHSNTEAFFGQGTRLTVV.

This chain connects TRBV3-1 (or the pseudogene TRBV3-2) to TRBJ1-5; no reliable D call. Between the trimmed V and J ends, which lost 2 bases and 5 bases, there was a span of 10 bases. CDR3 length: 14 amino acids. Germline CDR1 reads LGHDT; CDR2 reads YNNKEL (reference sequence). This chain's CDR3 is CASSQSSLHQPQHF. CDR3 bases: TGTGCCAGCAGCCAATCCTCCCTCCATCAGCCCCAGCATTTT.

The chain carries TRBV3-1 (or the pseudogene TRBV3-2) and TRBJ1-1, with D uncertain. Trimming took 4 bases from V and 8 from J, leaving 14 bases between them. CDR3 length: 13 residues. Germline V lookup: CDR1 LGHDT, CDR2 YNNKEL (reference sequence). CDR3 region: CASSLTLSAEAFF. DNA for the CDR3: TGTGCCAGCAGCCTCACCCTCTCAGCGGAAGCTTTCTTT.

V and J are TRBV6-2 or TRBV6-3 and TRBJ1-5, with 9 bases fitting TRBD1. This CDR3 is 16 amino acids long. V dropped 0 bases and J dropped 6; count of bases not matched to a gene: 6. CDR1 is MNHEY and CDR2 is SVGEGT in the germline V gene. In DNA, the CDR3 is TGTGCCAGCAGTTACTCGAAGACAGGGGGGGCTCAGCCCCAGCATTTT. This encodes CASSYSKTGGAQPQHF.

This clone is a singleton in its sample. The chain recombines TRBV7-9 with TRBJ1-6; D uncertain. Trimming took 8 bases from V and 1 from J, leaving 12 bases between them. The CDR3 contains 15 residues. The germline V gene encodes CDR1 SEHNR and CDR2 FQNEAQ (reference sequence). As DNA, the CDR3 is TGTGCCAGCTACAACGCGGGGTCCTATAATTCACCCCTCCACTTT. It codes for CASYNAGSYNSPLHF.

This chain joins TRBV24-1 and TRBJ2-1, with D possibly matching TRBD1 (5 bases). The CDR3 consists of 12 residues. With 8 bases removed from V and 3 bases from J, the gap between germline ends came to 7 bases. The germline V gene encodes CDR1 KGHDR and CDR2 SFDVKD. CDR3 in DNA: TGTGCCACCAACACAGGCTACAATGAGCAGTTCTTC. Translation gives CATNTGYNEQFF.

V and J are TRBV30 and TRBJ2-1, with unresolved D. Germline loops: CDR1 GTSNPN, CDR2 SVGIG (reference sequence). The CDR3 runs 15 residues. V lost 3 bases and J 9 bases, leaving 21 bases between the germline ends. This chain's CDR3 is CAWRTTFWLRSEQFF. The CDR3 DNA reads as TGTGCCTGGAGAACGACTTTCTGGCTTAGGAGTGAGCAGTTCTTC. The variable domain in full, with the rest retrieved from reference TRBV30 and TRBJ2-1, is SQTIHQWPATLVQPVGSPLSLECTVEGTSNPNLYWYRQAAGRGLQLLFYSVGIGQISSEVPQNLSASRPQDRQFILSSKKLLLSDSGFYLCAWRTTFWLRSEQFFGPGTRLTVL.

The DNA for the CDR3 is TGTGCCAGCAGTCCGAATGCGGTAAGCAATCAGCCCCAGCATTTT. Protein product: CASSPNAVSNQPQHF. This chain connects TRBV9 to TRBJ1-5; D ambiguous. From germline, CDR1 is SGDLS and CDR2 YYNGEE. Trimming stripped 5 bases from V and 1 base from J, with 13 bases between. CDR3 size: 15 residues.